This T cell receptor beta chain came from a study of CD39 and CD103 CD8 tumor-infiltrating T cells. Measured with immunoSEQ multiplex PCR; TCRdb has only the in-frame clones, and not every one. The profile shows some 16,000 clones, about 89% of them singletons. Germline trimming cut 2 bases from V and 6 bases from J; bases unmatched to any gene: 8. The germline CDR1 and CDR2 sequences are SGHRS and YFSETQ. The CDR3 sequence is 16 residues long. Sequencing was done on a sample of CD8+ T cells sorted from blood. The subset was: total memory CD8 T cells (CD45RA-CCR7+/-) from blood or uninvolved lymph node. This chain connects TRBV5-1 to TRBJ2-2, with TRBD1 identical over 9 bases. The clonotype comes from a human donor with head and neck squamous cell carcinoma. Here the CDR3 reads CASSLTGTGFAGELFF. CDR3 nucleotides: TGCGCCAGCAGCTTAACCGGGACAGGGTTTGCCGGGGAGCTGTTTTTT.